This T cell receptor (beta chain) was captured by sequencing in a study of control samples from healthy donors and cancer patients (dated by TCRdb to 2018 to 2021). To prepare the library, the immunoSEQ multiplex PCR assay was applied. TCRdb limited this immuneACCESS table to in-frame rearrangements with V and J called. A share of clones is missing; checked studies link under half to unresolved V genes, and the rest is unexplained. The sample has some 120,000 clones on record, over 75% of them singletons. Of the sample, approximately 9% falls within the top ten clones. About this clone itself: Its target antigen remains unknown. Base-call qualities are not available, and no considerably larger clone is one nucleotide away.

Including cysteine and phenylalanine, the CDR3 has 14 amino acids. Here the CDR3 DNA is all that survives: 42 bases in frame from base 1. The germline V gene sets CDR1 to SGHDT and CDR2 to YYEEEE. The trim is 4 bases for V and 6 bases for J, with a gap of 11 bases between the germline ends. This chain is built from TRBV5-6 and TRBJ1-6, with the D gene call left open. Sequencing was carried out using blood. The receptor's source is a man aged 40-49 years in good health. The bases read TGTGCCAGCAGCCCCGCGGATTTTAATTCACCCCTCCACTTT. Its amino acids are CASSPADFNSPLHF.